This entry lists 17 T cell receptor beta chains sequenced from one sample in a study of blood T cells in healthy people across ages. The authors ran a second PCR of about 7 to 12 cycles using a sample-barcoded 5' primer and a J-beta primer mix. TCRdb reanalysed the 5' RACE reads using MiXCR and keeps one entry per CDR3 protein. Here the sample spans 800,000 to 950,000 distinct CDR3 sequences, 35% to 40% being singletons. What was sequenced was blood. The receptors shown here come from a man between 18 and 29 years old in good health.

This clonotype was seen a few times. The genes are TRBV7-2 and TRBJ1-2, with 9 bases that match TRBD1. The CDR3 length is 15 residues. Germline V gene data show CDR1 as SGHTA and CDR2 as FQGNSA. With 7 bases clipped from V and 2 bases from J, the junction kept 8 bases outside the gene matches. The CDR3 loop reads CASTIAGTGNYGYTF. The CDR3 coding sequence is TGTGCCAGCACCATAGCCGGGACAGGGAACTATGGCTACACCTTC.

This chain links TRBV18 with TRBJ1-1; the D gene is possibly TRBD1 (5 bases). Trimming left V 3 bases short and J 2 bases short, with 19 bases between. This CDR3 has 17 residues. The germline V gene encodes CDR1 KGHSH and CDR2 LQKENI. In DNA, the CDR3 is TGTGCCAGCTCACCTTGGTTTAGGGGAGACATAAACACTGAAGCTTTCTTT. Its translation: CASSPWFRGDINTEAFF.

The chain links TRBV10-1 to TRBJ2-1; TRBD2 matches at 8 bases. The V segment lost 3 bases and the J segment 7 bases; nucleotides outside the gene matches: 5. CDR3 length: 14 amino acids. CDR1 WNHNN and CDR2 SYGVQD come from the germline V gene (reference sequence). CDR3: CASSDQREKNEQFF. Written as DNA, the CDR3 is TGCGCCAGCAGTGACCAGCGGGAGAAGAATGAGCAGTTCTTC.

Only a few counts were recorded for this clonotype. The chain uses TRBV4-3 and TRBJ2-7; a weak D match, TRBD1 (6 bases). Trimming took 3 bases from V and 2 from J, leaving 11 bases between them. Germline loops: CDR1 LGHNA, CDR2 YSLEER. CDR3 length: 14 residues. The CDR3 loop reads CASSHATGTYEQYF. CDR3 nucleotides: TGCGCCAGCAGCCATGCGACAGGAACCTACGAGCAGTACTTC.

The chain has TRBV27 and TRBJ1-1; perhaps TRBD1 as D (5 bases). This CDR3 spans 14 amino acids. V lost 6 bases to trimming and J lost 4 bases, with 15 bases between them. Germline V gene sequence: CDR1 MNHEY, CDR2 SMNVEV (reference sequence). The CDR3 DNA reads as TGTGCCAGCAGAACCCAGGGACCGAGCACTGAAGCTTTCTTT. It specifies CASRTQGPSTEAFF.

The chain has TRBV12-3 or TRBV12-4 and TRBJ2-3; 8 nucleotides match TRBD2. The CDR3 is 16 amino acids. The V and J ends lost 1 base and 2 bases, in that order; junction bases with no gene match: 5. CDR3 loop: CASSLVAGSYTDTQYF. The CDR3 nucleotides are TGTGCCAGCAGTTTAGTAGCGGGAAGCTACACAGATACGCAGTATTTT.

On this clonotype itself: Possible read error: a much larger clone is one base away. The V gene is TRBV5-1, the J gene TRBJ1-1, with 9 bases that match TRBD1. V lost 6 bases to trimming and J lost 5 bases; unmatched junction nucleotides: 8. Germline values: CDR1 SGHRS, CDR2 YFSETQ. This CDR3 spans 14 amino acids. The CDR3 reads CASTASGTGTEAFF. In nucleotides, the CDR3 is TGCGCCAGCACCGCGTCCGGGACAGGGACTGAAGCTTTCTTT. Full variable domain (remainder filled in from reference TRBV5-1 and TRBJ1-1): KAGVTQTPRYLIKTRGQQVTLSCSPISGHRSVSWYQQTPGQGLQFLFEYFSETQRNKGNFPGRFSGRQFSNSRSEMNVSTLELGDSALYLCASTASGTGTEAFFGQGTRLTVV.

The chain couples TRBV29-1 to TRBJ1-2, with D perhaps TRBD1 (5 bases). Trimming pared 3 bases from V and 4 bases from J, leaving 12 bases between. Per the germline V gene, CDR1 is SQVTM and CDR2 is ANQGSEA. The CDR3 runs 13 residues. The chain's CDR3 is CSVDSGGFYGYTF. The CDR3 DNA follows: TGCAGCGTTGATTCGGGGGGGTTCTATGGCTACACCTTC. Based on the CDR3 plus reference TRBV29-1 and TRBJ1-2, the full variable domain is SAVISQKPSRDICQRGTSLTIQCQVDSQVTMMFWYRQQPGQSLTLIATANQGSEATYESGFVIDKFPISRPNLTFSTLTVSNMSPEDSSIYLCSVDSGGFYGYTFGSGTRLTVV.

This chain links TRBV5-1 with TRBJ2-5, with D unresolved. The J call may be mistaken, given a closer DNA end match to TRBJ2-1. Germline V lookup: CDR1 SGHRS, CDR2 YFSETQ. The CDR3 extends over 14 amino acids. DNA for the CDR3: TGCGCCAGCAGCTTGGGGCAGCAGGAAGAGACCCAGTTCTTC. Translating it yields CASSLGQQEETQFF.

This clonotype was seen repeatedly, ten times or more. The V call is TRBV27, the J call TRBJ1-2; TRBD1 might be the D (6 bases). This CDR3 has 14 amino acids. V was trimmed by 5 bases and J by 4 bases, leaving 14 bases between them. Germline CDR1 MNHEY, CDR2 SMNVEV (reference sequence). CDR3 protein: CASSPPGHFYGYTF. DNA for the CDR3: TGTGCCAGCAGTCCACCGGGACACTTCTATGGCTACACCTTC.

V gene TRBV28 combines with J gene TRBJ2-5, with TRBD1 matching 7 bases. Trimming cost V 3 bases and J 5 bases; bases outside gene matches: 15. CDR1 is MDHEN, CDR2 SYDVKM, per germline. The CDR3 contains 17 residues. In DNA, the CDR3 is TGTGCCAGCAGTTTTGGTAGGGAAAGACAGGGTGAGGAGACCCAGTACTTC. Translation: CASSFGRERQGEETQYF.

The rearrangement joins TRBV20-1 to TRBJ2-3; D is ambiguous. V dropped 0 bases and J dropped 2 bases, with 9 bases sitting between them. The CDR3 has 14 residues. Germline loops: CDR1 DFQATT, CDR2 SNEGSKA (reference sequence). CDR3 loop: CSARDAQTTDTQYF. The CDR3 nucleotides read TGCAGTGCTAGAGACGCGCAGACCACAGATACGCAGTATTTT.

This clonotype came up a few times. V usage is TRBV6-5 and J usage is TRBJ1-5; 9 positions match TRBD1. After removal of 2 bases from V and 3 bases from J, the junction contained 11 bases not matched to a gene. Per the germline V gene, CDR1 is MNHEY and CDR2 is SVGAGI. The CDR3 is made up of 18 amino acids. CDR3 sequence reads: CASSYHPRDRGVNQPQHF. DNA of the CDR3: TGTGCCAGCAGTTACCATCCCCGAGACAGGGGGGTCAATCAGCCCCAGCATTTT.

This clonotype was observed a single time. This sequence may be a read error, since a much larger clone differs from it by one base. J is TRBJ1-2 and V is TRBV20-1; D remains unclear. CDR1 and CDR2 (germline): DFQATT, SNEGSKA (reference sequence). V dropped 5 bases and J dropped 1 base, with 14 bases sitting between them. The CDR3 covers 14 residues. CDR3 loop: CSAGGEGINYGYTF. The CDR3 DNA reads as TGCAGTGCTGGAGGAGAGGGTATTAACTATGGCTACACCTTC.

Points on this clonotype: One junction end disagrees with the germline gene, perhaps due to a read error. CDR3: CAGSVGANHQETQYF. DNA for the CDR3: TGTGCCGGCAGCGTAGGTGCGAACCACCAAGAGACCCAGTACTTC. The chain links TRBV9 to TRBJ2-5; D ambiguous. The CDR3 has 15 residues. The germline gives CDR1 SGDLS, CDR2 YYNGEE. Looking up the rest from reference TRBV9 and TRBJ2-5 gives the full variable domain: DSGVTQTPKHLITATGQRVTLRCSPRSGDLSVYWYQQSLDQGLQFLIQYYNGEERAKGNILERFSAQQFPDLHSELNLSSLELGDSALYFCAGSVGANHQETQYFGPGTRLLVL.

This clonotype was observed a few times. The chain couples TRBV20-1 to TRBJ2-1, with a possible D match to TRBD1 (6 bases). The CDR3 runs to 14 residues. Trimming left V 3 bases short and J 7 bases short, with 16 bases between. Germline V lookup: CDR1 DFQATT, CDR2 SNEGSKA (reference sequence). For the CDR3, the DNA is TGCAGTGCTAGGAGGCAGGGGCTGCAGAATGAGCAGTTCTTC. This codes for CSARRQGLQNEQFF.

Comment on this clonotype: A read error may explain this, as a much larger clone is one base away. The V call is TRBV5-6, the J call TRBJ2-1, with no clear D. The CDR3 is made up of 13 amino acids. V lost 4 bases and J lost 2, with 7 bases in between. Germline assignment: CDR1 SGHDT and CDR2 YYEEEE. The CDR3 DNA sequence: TGTGCCAGCAGCATGGACGCCTACAATGAGCAGTTCTTC. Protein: CASSMDAYNEQFF.